This TCR beta chain stems from a study of blood T cell repertoires in COVID-19. Study-level information: Acute and convalescent COVID-19 specimens originated in the United States, Italy and Spain. The cDNA or gDNA used as material had been derived from T cells, B-cell-depleted T cells, or PBMCs.

V gave up 4 bases and J gave up 1 base, with 10 bases separating them. CDR1 is LGHDT, CDR2 YNNKEL, per germline (reference sequence). The CDR3 covers 14 residues. Original analysis: Estimates of nucleated cell counts were drawn from the amplification of reference gene primers. TCRdb's table, derived via immunoSEQ multiplex PCR, lists solely in-frame clones and lacks some. Clonal size and the V and J genes are those of that table, whereas D and trimming came from the DNA. Among approximately 210,000 clones, about 88% were seen once, and the ten largest hold about 4.8%. The TCR comes from a middle-aged woman with acute or convalescent COVID-19. The rearrangement links TRBV3-1 (or the pseudogene TRBV3-2) to TRBJ1-2; unclear D gene. Input material: peripheral blood. CDR3 sequence: CASSPDFNNYGYTF. The CDR3 DNA is TGTGCCAGCAGCCCCGACTTTAATAACTATGGCTACACCTTC.